A selection of T cell receptor beta chains follows, all from one sample in a study of T cell responses to AZD1222 COVID-19 vaccine. Profiled with immunoSEQ multiplex PCR; TCRdb holds only in-frame clones, not every one. The top ten hold roughly 1.1% of the sample, which has more than 100,000 clones, around 87% seen once. The material sequenced was peripheral blood, taken on day 0 of AZD1222 vaccination. These receptors all stem from an adult in good health. CDR3s include the opening cysteine and the closing phenylalanine or tryptophan. D genes are given only for firm matches. A clone size is listed for some rows: how often the clone was seen (once, few, many), or a class if it is expanded.

abundance	j_gene	d_gene	v_gene	CDR3aa	CDR3nt
NA	TRBJ2-3	TRBD2	TRBV5-4	CASSRGGAGGTDTQYF	TGTGCCAGCAGCCGGGGTGGCGCGGGGGGAACAGATACGCAGTATTTT
NA	TRBJ1-3	NA	TRBV7-7	CASSSGERGSGNTIYF	TGTGCCAGCAGTTCGGGGGAGAGAGGTTCTGGAAACACCATATATTTT
NA	TRBJ1-5	NA	TRBV7-9	CASSLAGDQPQHF	TGTGCCAGCAGCTTAGCCGGGGATCAGCCCCAGCATTTT
NA	TRBJ2-2	TRBD2	TRBV10-2	CATGLAGSKRELFF	TGCGCCACCGGACTAGCGGGGTCGAAAAGGGAGCTGTTTTTT
once	TRBJ2-7	NA	TRBV3-1/TRBV3-2	CASSLRTAKFSYEQYF	TGTGCCAGCAGCTTACGGACAGCAAAATTCTCCTACGAGCAGTACTTC
NA	TRBJ1-2	NA	TRBV27	CASSLVSGYGYTF	TGTGCCAGCAGTTTGGTGTCGGGGTACGGCTACACCTTC
NA	TRBJ1-2	TRBD1	TRBV3-1/TRBV3-2	CASSQAGGVYGYTF	TGTGCCAGCAGTCAGGCAGGGGGCGTTTATGGCTACACCTTC
NA	TRBJ2-7	TRBD1	TRBV5-1	CASHRSPDRVDEQYF	TGCGCCAGCCACCGTAGCCCCGACAGGGTAGACGAGCAGTACTTC
NA	TRBJ2-7	TRBD1	TRBV2	CASSEAGGTGRVYEQYF	TGTGCCAGCAGTGAAGCGGGCGGGACAGGGAGGGTCTACGAGCAGTACTTC
NA	TRBJ2-3	NA	TRBV18	CASSPGRSTDTQYF	TGTGCCAGCTCACCAGGACGGAGCACAGATACGCAGTATTTT
NA	TRBJ2-5	TRBD1	TRBV2	CASTSGQGPETQYF	TGTGCCAGCACCTCGGGACAGGGGCCAGAGACCCAGTACTTC
NA	TRBJ1-4	NA	TRBV19	CASSIQETNEKLFF	TGTGCCAGTAGTATTCAGGAAACTAATGAAAAACTGTTTTTT
NA	TRBJ1-2	NA	TRBV13	CASSLRTANFYGYTF	TGTGCCAGCAGCCTCAGGACAGCCAACTTCTATGGCTACACCTTC
NA	TRBJ1-1	TRBD1	TRBV5-1	CASSHAGTGGNTEAFF	TGCGCCAGCAGCCACGCTGGGACAGGGGGGAACACTGAAGCTTTCTTT
NA	TRBJ1-2	NA	TRBV6-6	CASSYLEGSNYGYTF	TGTGCCAGCAGTTACTTGGAGGGTTCCAACTATGGCTACACCTTC
once	TRBJ2-1	TRBD2	TRBV27	CASSSASLAGGTNEQFF	TGTGCCAGCAGTTCCGCTAGTCTAGCGGGGGGGACAAATGAGCAGTTCTTC
NA	TRBJ2-1	TRBD2	TRBV27	CASSSSGGANNEQFF	TGTGCCAGCAGTTCTAGCGGGGGGGCCAATAATGAGCAGTTCTTC
NA	TRBJ1-2	NA	TRBV19	CASTMPGLNYGYTF	TGTGCCAGTACCATGCCAGGTCTTAACTATGGCTACACCTTC
NA	TRBJ1-3	NA	TRBV3-1/TRBV3-2	CASSPGQNSGNTIYF	TGTGCCAGCAGCCCCGGACAGAACTCTGGAAACACCATATATTTT
NA	TRBJ2-2	TRBD2	TRBV9	CASSKLAGSFTGELFF	TGTGCCAGCAGCAAACTAGCGGGGTCCTTCACCGGGGAGCTGTTTTTT
NA	TRBJ1-2	TRBD1	TRBV3-1/TRBV3-2	CASAPGQLYGYTF	TGTGCCAGCGCACCGGGACAGCTCTATGGCTACACCTTC
NA	TRBJ1-2	NA	TRBV14	CASSPGVGGYTF	TGTGCCAGCAGCCCAGGGGTGGGAGGCTACACCTTC
NA	TRBJ1-1	NA	TRBV3-1/TRBV3-2	CASSPRGPPNTEAFF	TGTGCCAGCAGCCCCCGGGGACCACCGAACACTGAAGCTTTCTTT
NA	TRBJ2-2	NA	TRBV10-3	CAISVAYETGELFF	TGTGCCATCAGTGTGGCGTATGAGACCGGGGAGCTGTTTTTT
NA	TRBJ2-3	NA	TRBV7-8	CASSLALTVTDTQYF	TGTGCCAGCAGCTTAGCACTTACAGTCACAGATACGCAGTATTTT
NA	TRBJ2-3	TRBD2	TRBV11-3	CASSFSGSTDTQYF	TGTGCCAGCAGCTTTAGCGGGAGCACAGATACGCAGTATTTT
NA	TRBJ1-1	NA	TRBV7-2	CASQGVGNTEAFF	TGTGCCAGCCAGGGAGTTGGGAACACTGAAGCTTTCTTT
NA	TRBJ1-5	TRBD1	TRBV27	CATQSGTGGHQPQHF	TGTGCCACACAGTCCGGGACAGGGGGTCATCAGCCCCAGCATTTT
NA	TRBJ2-1	TRBD2	TRBV19	CASSMGGTNEQFF	TGTGCCAGTAGTATGGGGGGGACCAATGAGCAGTTCTTC
NA	TRBJ1-4	NA	TRBV3-1/TRBV3-2	CASSHSGALREKLFF	TGTGCCAGCAGCCATTCAGGGGCGCTTCGTGAAAAACTGTTTTTT
NA	TRBJ1-1	NA	TRBV18	CASSPGTNTEAFF	TGTGCCAGCTCACCAGGCACGAACACTGAAGCTTTCTTT
few	TRBJ2-5	TRBD2	TRBV5-6	CASRLGGDETQYF	TGTGCCAGTAGACTTGGGGGGGACGAGACCCAGTACTTC
NA	TRBJ1-2	NA	TRBV4-1	CASSPMRALYGYTF	TGCGCCAGCAGCCCCATGAGAGCGCTATATGGCTACACCTTC
NA	TRBJ1-4	NA	TRBV3-1/TRBV3-2	CASSQEMTWTGVEKLFF	TGTGCCAGCAGCCAAGAAATGACTTGGACGGGGGTGGAAAAACTGTTTTTT
NA	TRBJ1-5	NA	TRBV19	CASSTRTGNQPQHF	TGTGCCAGTAGTACACGGACGGGAAATCAGCCCCAGCATTTT
NA	TRBJ2-7	TRBD1	TRBV7-9	CASSQWAGQGAGEQYF	TGTGCCAGCAGCCAGTGGGCTGGACAGGGGGCGGGGGAGCAGTACTTC
NA	TRBJ2-7	NA	TRBV30	CAWSQTAGTYEQYF	TGTGCCTGGAGTCAAACGGCAGGTACCTACGAGCAGTACTTC
NA	TRBJ1-2	NA	TRBV18	CASSPGSDYGYTF	TGTGCCAGCTCACCCGGATCGGACTATGGCTACACCTTC
NA	TRBJ2-7	NA	TRBV27	CASSQIHRVFEQYF	TGTGCCAGCAGTCAGATCCACAGGGTCTTCGAGCAGTACTTC
NA	TRBJ2-3	NA	TRBV19	CASSKGGANTDTQYF	TGTGCCAGTAGTAAGGGGGGGGCAAACACAGATACGCAGTATTTT
NA	TRBJ2-7	TRBD1	TRBV19	CATYSTGESYEQYF	TGTGCCACCTACTCGACAGGGGAGAGCTACGAGCAGTACTTC
NA	TRBJ1-2	NA	TRBV27	CASSLGGNYGYTF	TGTGCCAGCAGTTTGGGGGGCAACTATGGCTACACCTTC
NA	TRBJ2-1	TRBD2	TRBV19	CASSIGSIAGGQLFF	TGTGCCAGTAGTATAGGATCAATAGCGGGGGGGCAATTGTTCTTC
NA	TRBJ2-2	TRBD2	TRBV5-8	CASSLAREGSGELFF	TGTGCCAGCAGCTTGGCCCGGGAGGGGTCCGGGGAGCTGTTTTTT
NA	TRBJ1-1	TRBD1	TRBV5-1	CASSLEGQGFEAFF	TGCGCCAGCAGCTTGGAGGGACAGGGATTTGAAGCTTTCTTT
NA	TRBJ1-5	NA	TRBV27	CASSSGQPNQPQHF	TGTGCCAGCAGTTCTGGACAGCCTAATCAGCCCCAGCATTTT
NA	TRBJ2-3	NA	TRBV15	CATARGSPTDTQYF	TGTGCCACCGCAAGGGGCAGCCCGACGGATACGCAGTATTTT